The 8 T cell receptor beta chains below were found in one sample sequenced in a study of immune heterogeneity within non-small cell lung tumors (dated by TCRdb to about 2018). TCRdb lists the instrument as HiSeq X Ten. The TCR beta CDR3 region was amplified with a multiplex PCR system, in which a first round of around 10 cycles was run using 32 V-gene forward and 13 J-gene reverse primers. The public reads were run again by TCRdb, first through fastp at Q25 and then through MiXCR, and only productive beta chains were kept. Every CDR3 protein is listed once, alongside the most common genes and DNA of its rows. The sample data list over 25,000 distinct CDR3 sequences, and more than 25% of these were observed just once. The ten largest clones take up almost 4% of the sample. The TCR template was genomic DNA extracted from bulk tumor tissue, and around 610 ng of gDNA was amplified for each sample. During surgery, multiple biopsies were taken from each primary tumor, with sampling sites spaced as far apart as possible within the tumor mass. The study cohort was described as untreated, and patients were newly diagnosed NSCLC cases undergoing curative surgery.

What was sequenced was lung tumor tissue. The receptors shown here come from a man in his forties with non-small cell lung cancer.

This clonotype was observed many times. The rearrangement uses TRBV7-8 and TRBJ2-5; 9 nucleotides agree with TRBD2. With V trimmed by 6 bases and J by 5 bases, 7 bases remained unmatched. The germline V gene encodes CDR1 SGHVS and CDR2 FQNEAQ. The length of the CDR3 is 14 residues. In DNA form, the CDR3 reads TGTGCCAGCAGTTTAAGGGCGGGAGGGGAGACCCAGTACTTC. Protein: CASSLRAGGETQYF.

The J gene is TRBJ2-1, the V gene TRBV5-1; 12 bases align to TRBD2. Per the germline V gene, CDR1 is SGHRS and CDR2 is YFSETQ. J gave up 9 bases and V 0 bases, and 10 bases lay outside the gene matches. The CDR3 totals 17 residues. The CDR3 spells CASSLVASSGRASEQFF. The CDR3 coding sequence is TGCGCCAGCAGCTTGGTGGCATCTAGCGGGAGGGCCTCTGAGCAGTTCTTC. The full variable domain, rest sourced from reference TRBV5-1 and TRBJ2-1, is KAGVTQTPRYLIKTRGQQVTLSCSPISGHRSVSWYQQTPGQGLQFLFEYFSETQRNKGNFPGRFSGRQFSNSRSEMNVSTLELGDSALYLCASSLVASSGRASEQFFGPGTRLTVL.

This clonotype was picked up many times. The V call is TRBV18, the J call TRBJ1-2; D call uncertain. The V gene's germline CDR1 is KGHSH and CDR2 LQKENI. The CDR3 sequence is 12 residues long. V lost 6 bases, J lost 8 bases, and 13 bases lay in between. DNA of the CDR3: TGTGCCAGCTCCCAGAGGGAGGGAGGCTACACCTTC. Its protein is CASSQREGGYTF.

Of note for this clonotype: It may be a read error: a sequence one base away is much more abundant. The chain employs TRBV5-6 and TRBJ2-7; D possibly uses TRBD1 or TRBD2 (5 bases each). CDR1 is SGHDT, CDR2 YYEEEE, per germline. V lost 5 bases to trimming and J lost 3 bases, with 15 bases between them. This CDR3 contains 14 residues. The CDR3 protein is CASSLRDHNYEQYF. CDR3 DNA sequence: TGTGCCAGCAGTCTCCGGGACCACAACTACGAGCAGTACTTC.

By sample fraction, this clonotype is medium-sized (0.01 to 0.1%). The chain couples TRBV5-1 to TRBJ2-4; D is ambiguous. The CDR3 loop spans 14 amino acids. Trimming shortened V by 0 bases and J by 5 bases, and 9 bases separated the two germline ends. Germline CDR1 reads SGHRS; CDR2 reads YFSETQ. CDR3 coding DNA: TGCGCCAGCAGCTTGGGGGGTTCGGAAAACATTCAGTACTTC. Residues: CASSLGGSENIQYF.

The V gene is TRBV3-1, the J gene TRBJ2-5; unclear D gene. Germline lookup yields CDR1 LGHDT and CDR2 YNNKEL (reference sequence). CDR3 length: 11 residues. V lost 4 bases and J lost 1, with 1 base in between. DNA of the CDR3: TGTGCCAGCAGCCTCCAAGAGACCCAGTACTTC. Its translation: CASSLQETQYF.

With respect to this clonotype: This may stem from a read error, because a much larger clone lies one nucleotide away. The DNA for the CDR3 is TGTCCCAGCAGTTTAGTGGGGGGCAGTTACGAGCAGTACTTC. Its translation: CPSSLVGGSYEQYF. The V and J genes are TRBV12-3 or TRBV12-4 and TRBJ2-7; D possibly matches TRBD1 or TRBD2 (6 bases each). The CDR3 spans 14 residues.

This clonotype was counted ten times or more. This chain connects TRBV19 to TRBJ2-7, with no clear D. In germline, CDR1 is LNHDA, CDR2 SQIVND (reference sequence). This CDR3 is 15 amino acids long. V was trimmed by 2 bases and J by 3 bases, leaving 14 bases between them. CDR3 bases: TGTGCCAGTAGTATAAAAATTGACGGACGCTACGAGCAGTACTTC. It yields the protein CASSIKIDGRYEQYF.